The 7 T cell receptor beta chains listed next were all sequenced from one sample in a study of OX40 agonist ivuxolimab in advanced cancers. Library generation was performed with the immunoSEQ multiplex PCR assay. TCRdb carries this immuneACCESS record with in-frame sequences only. Its versions omit some clonotypes, under half of them owing to an unresolved V gene in the studies checked, with the rest unexplained. This sample comprises about 40,000 clones, around 87% of them detected only once. The top ten clones comprise roughly 2.4% of the sample. Material: CD4+ or CD8+ T cells sorted from blood, obtained in a trial of the OX40 agonist ivuxolimab. The receptors here all came from an adult with an advanced solid tumor such as melanoma, head and neck, liver or kidney cancer.

A remark on this clone: Other DNA sequences from this sample encode an identical CDR3 as well. The rearrangement joins TRBV7-2 to TRBJ1-1; D is uncertain. Germline CDR1 SGHTA, CDR2 FQGNSA. The CDR3 extends over 13 amino acids. The V end was cut by 1 base, the J end by 10 bases, with 13 bases between. This CDR3 is CASSLGLPPGAFF. The CDR3 nucleotides read TGTGCCAGCAGCTTAGGGTTGCCGCCAGGAGCTTTCTTT.

This rearrangement joins TRBV19 to TRBJ1-1, with D possibly being TRBD1 (5 bases). The CDR3 has 16 amino acids. With 4 bases removed from V and 3 bases from J, the gap between germline ends came to 18 bases. From germline, CDR1 is LNHDA and CDR2 SQIVND (reference sequence). The CDR3 here is CASSRLEGLVDTEAFF. The CDR3 nucleotides read TGTGCCAGTAGTAGACTGGAGGGGCTTGTGGACACTGAAGCTTTCTTT.

Written as DNA, the CDR3 is TGTGCCAGCAGCCCCGACGGCTATGGCTACACCTTC. Amino acid sequence: CASSPDGYGYTF. V and J are TRBV7-3 and TRBJ1-2; unclear D gene. Germline V lookup: CDR1 SGHTA, CDR2 FQGTGA. V lost 5 bases and J 4 bases, leaving 8 bases between the germline ends. The CDR3 is 12 residues long.

V gene TRBV11-2 combines with J gene TRBJ2-7, with 7 bases matching TRBD1. There are 12 residues in the CDR3. The trim removed 6 bases at V and 4 bases at J, leaving 3 bases unmatched. CDR1 and CDR2 from the germline V gene are SGHAT and FQNNGV. This chain's CDR3 is CASRKGAYEQYF. CDR3 DNA sequence: TGTGCCAGCAGAAAGGGGGCGTACGAGCAGTACTTC.

Written as DNA, the CDR3 is TGTGCCAGCAGTTACTCGAACGGGTTGTCCTACGAGCAGTACTTC. The encoded protein is CASSYSNGLSYEQYF. The V call is TRBV6-5, the J call TRBJ2-7, with unresolved D. The CDR3 spans 15 residues. Trimming stripped 0 bases from V and 1 base from J, with 10 bases between. Germline CDR1 and CDR2: MNHEY and SVGAGI.

CDR3 sequence reads: CASSIPGQGNEKLFF. In DNA form, the CDR3 reads TGTGCCAGCAGCATTCCGGGACAGGGGAATGAAAAACTGTTTTTT. V gene TRBV5-8 combines with J gene TRBJ1-4; 10 bases align to TRBD1. The junction had 5 bases not matched to a gene; V was cut back by 4 bases and J by 5 bases. The CDR3 covers 15 residues. Germline V lookup: CDR1 SGHTS, CDR2 YDEGEE.

The chain couples TRBV29-1 to TRBJ2-3, with TRBD2 identical over 13 bases. Per the germline V gene, CDR1 is SQVTM and CDR2 is ANQGSEA. The ends lost 8 bases at V and 3 bases at J; junction bases unmatched: 8. The length of the CDR3 is 15 residues. CDR3 sequence: CSLARTSGGTDTQYF. The CDR3 region has the DNA TGCAGCTTAGCTCGGACTAGCGGGGGTACAGATACGCAGTATTTT.